This is a list of T cell receptor beta chains from one sample in a study of cytomegalovirus exposure and HLA in healthy donors. Sequencing used immunoSEQ multiplex PCR; TCRdb keeps in-frame clones, though not all of them. The table has nearly 110,000 clones, about 72% seen once. Sample: PBMCs. Source of these receptors: a man between 18 and 29 years old in good health and CMV-seronegative. The CDR3 runs from the conserved cysteine through the conserved F or W. Fields, in order: CDR3 protein, CDR3 DNA, J gene, V gene, D gene, clone size. A D gene is named only where the DNA matches it firmly. Clone size is stated in some rows and not others, as once, few, many or a class when expanded.

CDR3aa: CASRGTGRAQYF
CDR3nt: TGTGCCAGCAGGGGGACAGGGAGAGCGCAGTACTTC
j_gene: TRBJ2-5
v_gene: TRBV2
d_gene: TRBD1
abundance: -

CDR3aa: CASSEKWSSYNEQFF
CDR3nt: TGTGCCAGCTCAGAGAAGTGGAGCTCCTACAATGAGCAGTTCTTC
j_gene: TRBJ2-1
v_gene: TRBV18
d_gene: -
abundance: once

CDR3aa: CASSTTGANEKLFF
CDR3nt: TGTGCCAGTAGTACGACAGGGGCTAATGAAAAACTGTTTTTT
j_gene: TRBJ1-4
v_gene: TRBV19
d_gene: TRBD1
abundance: -

CDR3aa: CASSLLLDQETQYF
CDR3nt: TGTGCCAGCAGCTTACTACTGGACCAAGAGACCCAGTACTTC
j_gene: TRBJ2-5
v_gene: TRBV13
d_gene: -
abundance: -

CDR3aa: CASSLDFSYNSPLHF
CDR3nt: TGTGCCAGCAGCTTAGACTTCTCCTATAATTCACCCCTCCACTTT
j_gene: TRBJ1-6
v_gene: TRBV11-2
d_gene: -
abundance: -

CDR3aa: CASSVAPAGRGYTF
CDR3nt: TGTGCCAGCAGCGTAGCACCCGCGGGGCGCGGCTACACCTTC
j_gene: TRBJ1-2
v_gene: TRBV9
d_gene: -
abundance: -

CDR3aa: CASSQRVGQPQHF
CDR3nt: TGCGCCAGCAGCCAACGGGTCGGTCAGCCCCAGCATTTT
j_gene: TRBJ1-5
v_gene: TRBV4-3
d_gene: -
abundance: -

CDR3aa: CASSLEGQGVGEQYF
CDR3nt: TGCGCCAGCAGCTTGGAAGGTCAGGGCGTGGGAGAGCAGTACTTC
j_gene: TRBJ2-7
v_gene: TRBV5-1
d_gene: -
abundance: few

CDR3aa: CAISDTGTGLEPLHF
CDR3nt: TGTGCCATCAGTGATACCGGGACAGGGCTGGAGCCCCTCCACTTT
j_gene: TRBJ1-6
v_gene: TRBV10-3
d_gene: TRBD1
abundance: few

CDR3aa: CASSRDRKVSPLHF
CDR3nt: TGTGCCAGCAGCCGGGACAGGAAGGTTTCACCCCTCCACTTT
j_gene: TRBJ1-6
v_gene: TRBV6-5
d_gene: TRBD1
abundance: -

CDR3aa: CASITGGERGPLHF
CDR3nt: TGTGCCAGCATTACGGGCGGGGAACGGGGACCCCTCCACTTT
j_gene: TRBJ1-6
v_gene: TRBV28
d_gene: -
abundance: -

CDR3aa: CASSQSRRGETEAFF
CDR3nt: TGCGCCAGCAGTCAATCGCGCCGGGGAGAGACTGAAGCTTTCTTT
j_gene: TRBJ1-1
v_gene: TRBV23-1
d_gene: -
abundance: -

CDR3aa: CSVDVASDTQYF
CDR3nt: TGCAGCGTTGATGTGGCTAGCGATACGCAGTATTTT
j_gene: TRBJ2-3
v_gene: TRBV29-1
d_gene: -
abundance: -

CDR3aa: CASSLDAGWASGANVLTF
CDR3nt: TGTGCCAGCAGCTTAGATGCAGGTTGGGCCTCTGGGGCCAACGTCCTGACTTTC
j_gene: TRBJ2-6
v_gene: TRBV7-6
d_gene: -
abundance: -

CDR3aa: CASSVETGPEQYF
CDR3nt: TGTGCCAGCAGTGTCGAGACAGGGCCCGAGCAGTACTTC
j_gene: TRBJ2-7
v_gene: TRBV6-1
d_gene: TRBD1
abundance: -

CDR3aa: CASSTRQVHPVGYTF
CDR3nt: TGTGCCAGCAGCACAAGACAGGTGCACCCGGTCGGCTACACCTTC
j_gene: TRBJ1-2
v_gene: TRBV7-9
d_gene: -
abundance: few

CDR3aa: CASSLGLAGYTGELFF
CDR3nt: TGTGCCAGCAGTTTAGGCCTAGCGGGGTACACCGGGGAGCTGTTTTTT
j_gene: TRBJ2-2
v_gene: TRBV28
d_gene: TRBD2
abundance: once

CDR3aa: CSVLPAGGITDTQYF
CDR3nt: TGCAGCGTTCTCCCTGCGGGGGGAATCACAGATACGCAGTATTTT
j_gene: TRBJ2-3
v_gene: TRBV29-1
d_gene: TRBD2
abundance: -

CDR3aa: CASSPPWQGSNEQFF
CDR3nt: TGTGCCAGCTCACCACCGTGGCAGGGGAGCAATGAGCAGTTCTTC
j_gene: TRBJ2-1
v_gene: TRBV18
d_gene: -
abundance: -

CDR3aa: CASSFEGAGGAFF
CDR3nt: TGTGCCAGCAGCTTTGAGGGGGCCGGTGGAGCTTTCTTT
j_gene: TRBJ1-1
v_gene: TRBV11-2
d_gene: TRBD1
abundance: -

CDR3aa: CASRQGVSGNTIYF
CDR3nt: TGCGCCAGCAGACAGGGAGTCTCTGGAAACACCATATATTTT
j_gene: TRBJ1-3
v_gene: TRBV5-1
d_gene: -
abundance: -

CDR3aa: CASSSGFTDTQYF
CDR3nt: TGTGCCAGCAGTTCGGGGTTTACAGATACGCAGTATTTT
j_gene: TRBJ2-3
v_gene: TRBV7-3
d_gene: -
abundance: -

CDR3aa: CASSTASTDTQYF
CDR3nt: TGTGCCAGCAGCACAGCTAGCACAGATACGCAGTATTTT
j_gene: TRBJ2-3
v_gene: TRBV4-2
d_gene: -
abundance: -

CDR3aa: CATSRVSDTQYF
CDR3nt: TGTGCCACCAGCAGAGTCTCTGATACGCAGTATTTT
j_gene: TRBJ2-3
v_gene: TRBV15
d_gene: -
abundance: few

CDR3aa: CASSLEDSLYGYTF
CDR3nt: TGTGCCAGCAGTTTGGAGGACAGTCTCTATGGCTACACCTTC
j_gene: TRBJ1-2
v_gene: TRBV28
d_gene: -
abundance: -

CDR3aa: CASSHRGLWANVLTF
CDR3nt: TGTGCCAGCAGCCACAGGGGGCTTTGGGCCAACGTCCTGACTTTC
j_gene: TRBJ2-6
v_gene: TRBV2
d_gene: TRBD1
abundance: -

CDR3aa: CASSLTPSGPRIF
CDR3nt: TGTGCCAGCAGCTTAACGCCTTCAGGGCCACGAATCTTC
j_gene: TRBJ2-1
v_gene: TRBV7-3
d_gene: -
abundance: -

CDR3aa: CASSATDLYGYTF
CDR3nt: TGTGCCAGCTCCGCGACAGATCTCTATGGCTACACCTTC
j_gene: TRBJ1-2
v_gene: TRBV18
d_gene: -
abundance: -

CDR3aa: CASSLRGLRTDTQYF
CDR3nt: TGTGCCAGCAGCTTGAGGGGGCTTCGCACAGATACGCAGTATTTT
j_gene: TRBJ2-3
v_gene: TRBV5-8
d_gene: TRBD1
abundance: -

CDR3aa: CASSPQGAGEKLFF
CDR3nt: TGTGCCAGCAGCCCCCAGGGGGCCGGTGAAAAACTGTTTTTT
j_gene: TRBJ1-4
v_gene: TRBV7-2
d_gene: TRBD1
abundance: -

CDR3aa: CASTQGYGYTF
CDR3nt: TGTGCCAGCACGCAGGGCTATGGCTACACCTTC
j_gene: TRBJ1-2
v_gene: TRBV7-9
d_gene: -
abundance: -

CDR3aa: CASSTTWTGADNEQFF
CDR3nt: TGTGCCAGCAGCACTACCTGGACAGGGGCCGACAATGAGCAGTTCTTC
j_gene: TRBJ2-1
v_gene: TRBV7-9
d_gene: TRBD1
abundance: -

CDR3aa: CASSEGAFNEKLFF
CDR3nt: TGTGCCAGCAGCGAGGGGGCCTTTAATGAAAAACTGTTTTTT
j_gene: TRBJ1-4
v_gene: TRBV9
d_gene: TRBD1
abundance: once